This T cell receptor beta chain was identified during a study of brain T cells in children with intractable seizures. The data were produced by immunoSEQ multiplex PCR, yet TCRdb's version contains in-frame clones alone and is incomplete. Of hundreds of thousands of clones in the sample, over 90% were seen once. The V gene's germline CDR1 is MNHNY and CDR2 SVGAGI (reference sequence). V was trimmed by 2 bases and J by 6 bases, leaving 13 bases between them. This CDR3 comprises 14 residues. Sample time point: blood from clinic visit 5 months post-surgery; TSC patient then seizure free. This TCR was sampled from a boy under three years old with tuberous sclerosis and intractable seizures. The sequences come from peripheral blood, collected around 5 months after surgery. The chain recombines TRBV6-6 with TRBJ1-1, with a weak D call TRBD1 (5 bases). As DNA, the CDR3 is TGTGCCAGCAGTTACCGCGGGACTGGGGCTGAAGCTTTCTTT. Translating gives CASSYRGTGAEAFF.